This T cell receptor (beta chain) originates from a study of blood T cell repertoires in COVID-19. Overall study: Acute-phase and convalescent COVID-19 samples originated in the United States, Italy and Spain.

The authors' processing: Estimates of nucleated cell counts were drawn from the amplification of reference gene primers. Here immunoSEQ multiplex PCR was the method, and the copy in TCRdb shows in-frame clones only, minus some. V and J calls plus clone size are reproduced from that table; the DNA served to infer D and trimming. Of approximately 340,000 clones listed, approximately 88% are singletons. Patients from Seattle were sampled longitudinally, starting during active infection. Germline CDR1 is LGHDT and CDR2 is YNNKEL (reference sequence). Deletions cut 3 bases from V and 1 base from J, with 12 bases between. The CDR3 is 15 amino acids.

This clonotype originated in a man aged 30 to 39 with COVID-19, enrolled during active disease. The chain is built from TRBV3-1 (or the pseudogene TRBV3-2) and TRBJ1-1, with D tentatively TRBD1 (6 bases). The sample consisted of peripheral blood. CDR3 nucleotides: TGTGCCAGCAGCCAGGCCGGGACAAAGAACACTGAAGCTTTCTTT. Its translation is CASSQAGTKNTEAFF.